The source of this T cell receptor beta chain is a study of T cells in Graves' hyperthyroidism and ophthalmopathy. The germline CDR1 and CDR2 sequences are SGHRS and YFSETQ. V lost 4 bases, J lost 5 bases, and 7 bases stayed unmatched. The CDR3 is 14 residues long. Researchers took RNA transcripts and amplified the TCR beta CDR3 regions from them. The HTBI primer set served for first-round RT-PCR of the TCR CDR3. TCRdb re-analysed the multiplex PCR reads in MiXCR, keeping a single row per CDR3 protein. The repertoire holds a few hundred thousand distinct CDR3 sequences, with around 14% as singletons. V is TRBV5-1 and J is TRBJ2-3; TRBD2 aligns across 7 bases. Sequenced material: blood. The receptor's source is a woman under 30 with Graves' hyperthyroidism. CDR3 protein: CASSTSGGRDTQYF. The CDR3 DNA follows: TGCGCCAGCAGCACTTCGGGAGGTCGAGATACGCAGTATTTT. Full variable domain (rest looked up from reference TRBV5-1 and TRBJ2-3): KAGVTQTPRYLIKTRGQQVTLSCSPISGHRSVSWYQQTPGQGLQFLFEYFSETQRNKGNFPGRFSGRQFSNSRSEMNVSTLELGDSALYLCASSTSGGRDTQYFGPGTRLTVL.